This section outlines one T cell receptor beta chain sequence together with its context. The identical CDR3 is also encoded by other nucleotide sequences in the sample. The data originate from a study of blood T cell repertoires in COVID-19. Profiled with immunoSEQ multiplex PCR; TCRdb holds only in-frame clones, not every one. The data hold fewer than 400,000 clones, with about 91% observed a single time. The ends lost 0 bases at V and 1 base at J; junction bases unmatched: 2. The CDR3 extends over 15 amino acids. Germline loops: CDR1 KGHSH, CDR2 LQKENI. The chain employs TRBV18 and TRBJ2-7; 8 nucleotides line up with TRBD2. Sample: PBMCs or T cells enriched from blood (not recorded which). This sequence originates from a young woman who had recovered from COVID-19. CDR3 coding DNA: TGTGCCAGCTCACCACCGACGGGGGGGTCCTACGAGCAGTACTTC. This encodes CASSPPTGGSYEQYF.